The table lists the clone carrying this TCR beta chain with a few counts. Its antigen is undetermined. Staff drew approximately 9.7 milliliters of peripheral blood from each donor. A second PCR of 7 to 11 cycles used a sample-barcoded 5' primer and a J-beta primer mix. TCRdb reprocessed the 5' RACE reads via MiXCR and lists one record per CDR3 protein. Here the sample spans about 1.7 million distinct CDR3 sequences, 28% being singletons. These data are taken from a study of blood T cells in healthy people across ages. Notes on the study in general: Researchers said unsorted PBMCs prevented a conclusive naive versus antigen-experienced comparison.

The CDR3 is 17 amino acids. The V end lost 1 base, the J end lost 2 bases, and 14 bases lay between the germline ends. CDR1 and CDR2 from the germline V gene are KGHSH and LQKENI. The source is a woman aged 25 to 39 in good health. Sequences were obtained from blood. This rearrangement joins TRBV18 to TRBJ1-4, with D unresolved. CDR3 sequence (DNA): TGTGCCAGCTCACCACGGCGGACCCGAGCGACTAATGAAAAACTGTTTTTT. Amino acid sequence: CASSPRRTRATNEKLFF.